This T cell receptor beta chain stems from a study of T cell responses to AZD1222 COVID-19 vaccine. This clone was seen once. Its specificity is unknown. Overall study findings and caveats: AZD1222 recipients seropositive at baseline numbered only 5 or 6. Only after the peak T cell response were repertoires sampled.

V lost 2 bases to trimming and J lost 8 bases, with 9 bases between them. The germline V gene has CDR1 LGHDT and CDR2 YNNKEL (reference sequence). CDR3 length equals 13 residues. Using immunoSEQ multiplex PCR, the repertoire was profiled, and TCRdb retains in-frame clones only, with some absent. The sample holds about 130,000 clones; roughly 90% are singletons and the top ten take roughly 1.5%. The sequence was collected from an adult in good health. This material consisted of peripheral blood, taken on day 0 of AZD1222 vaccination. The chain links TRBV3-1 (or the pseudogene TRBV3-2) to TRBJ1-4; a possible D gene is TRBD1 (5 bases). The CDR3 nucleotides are TGTGCCAGCAGCCAAAGCAGGGCGGAAAAACTGTTTTTT. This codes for CASSQSRAEKLFF.